The rows below give T cell receptor beta chains drawn from one sample of a study of blood T cell repertoires in COVID-19. Measured with immunoSEQ multiplex PCR; TCRdb has only the in-frame clones, and not every one. The sample lists approximately 120,000 clones; approximately 77% were seen once. The sample comprised peripheral blood. These receptors all stem from a man older than 75 with acute or convalescent COVID-19. Both conserved end residues are part of each CDR3. Each record gives: clone size, V gene, CDR3 length, D gene, J gene, CDR3 DNA, CDR3 protein. The D gene is left open where the match is weak. Only some rows state a clone size, as once, few, many or a class for expanded clones.

-	TRBV18	16	TRBD2	TRBJ2-3	TGTGCCAGCTCACCGCCGACTAGCGGGGCCACAGATACGCAGTATTTT	CASSPPTSGATDTQYF
-	TRBV6-2/TRBV6-3	16	-	TRBJ1-1	TGTGCCAGCAGTGACCTACACCGGGGAGCGAACACTGAAGCTTTCTTT	CASSDLHRGANTEAFF
-	TRBV9	18	TRBD1	TRBJ1-3	TGTGCCAGCAGCCAAGCTTCGAGGGGGCTGATGCCTGGAAACACCATATATTTT	CASSQASRGLMPGNTIYF
-	TRBV30	12	-	TRBJ1-2	TGTGCCTGGATGGGCCAGAACTATGGCTACACCTTC	CAWMGQNYGYTF
many	TRBV7-9	16	TRBD2	TRBJ2-2	TGTGCCAGCAGGCCTACTAGCGGGGCCAACACCGGGGAGCTGTTTTTT	CASRPTSGANTGELFF
-	TRBV18	15	TRBD1	TRBJ2-7	TGTGCCAGCTCATCTGAGACAGGGGCGGGTTACGAGCAGTACTTC	CASSSETGAGYEQYF
-	TRBV18	13	-	TRBJ1-1	TGTGCCAGCGCGACAGGTATGAACACTGAAGCTTTCTTT	CASATGMNTEAFF
few	TRBV9	14	-	TRBJ2-7	TGTGCCAGCAGCCCACAGGGAATCACGTACGAGCAGTACTTC	CASSPQGITYEQYF
many	TRBV5-1	15	-	TRBJ1-1	TGCGCCAGCAGCTCGGCAGGGACTATGAACACTGAAGCTTTCTTT	CASSSAGTMNTEAFF
-	TRBV11-2	14	-	TRBJ1-2	TGTGCCAGCAGCCATGGCCGGGGGGCATATGGCTACACCTTC	CASSHGRGAYGYTF
-	TRBV28	15	TRBD1	TRBJ2-7	TGTGCCAGCAGCTCCTTTGACAGGGACTCCTACGAGCAGTACTTC	CASSSFDRDSYEQYF
-	TRBV30	18	-	TRBJ1-2	TGTGCCTGGAGTGTACAAGGAGGGAGGCAGGGATATAACTATGGCTACACCTTC	CAWSVQGGRQGYNYGYTF
once	TRBV5-6	16	-	TRBJ2-7	TGTGCCAGCAGCCCACAGCGACAGGCCCCCTCCTACGAGCAGTACTTC	CASSPQRQAPSYEQYF
-	TRBV29-1	13	TRBD1	TRBJ2-5	TGCAGCGTCGATGGGACAGGGGTAGAGACCCAGTACTTC	CSVDGTGVETQYF
once	TRBV7-9	15	TRBD1	TRBJ2-5	TGTGCCAGCAGCTACGGGACAGGGGGTAGGGAGACCCAGTACTTC	CASSYGTGGRETQYF
many	TRBV11-2	14	-	TRBJ1-3	TGTGCCAGCAGCCCGGCGGTCGGTGGAAACACCATATATTTT	CASSPAVGGNTIYF
-	TRBV15	17	-	TRBJ2-3	TGTGCCACCAGCAGAGCACCTGTCGGGCAAGGGGAAGATACGCAGTATTTT	CATSRAPVGQGEDTQYF
-	TRBV7-2	14	-	TRBJ2-4	TGTGCCAGCAGCTTAGTGGGAACTAGTGACATTCAGTACTTC	CASSLVGTSDIQYF
-	TRBV4-1	17	TRBD2	TRBJ2-3	TGCGCCAGCAGATTAGCGGGGGCGACAACTAGCACAGATACGCAGTATTTT	CASRLAGATTSTDTQYF
-	TRBV29-1	12	-	TRBJ1-1	TGCAGCGTTTGGGGCAGGGCTGATGAAGCTTTCTTT	CSVWGRADEAFF
-	TRBV6-5	16	TRBD2	TRBJ2-3	TGTGCCAGCAGTTACCGGGGGGGCCGTGGCGCAGATACGCAGTATTTT	CASSYRGGRGADTQYF
-	TRBV5-8	16	TRBD2	TRBJ2-5	TGTGCCAGCAGCGTCGGGACTAGCGGGGGCAAAGAGACCCAGTACTTC	CASSVGTSGGKETQYF
-	TRBV11-2	16	-	TRBJ2-7	TGTGCCAGCAGCTTAGATGTCGCGTGGGGAGGATACGAGCAGTACTTC	CASSLDVAWGGYEQYF
-	TRBV10-3	12	TRBD2	TRBJ2-5	TGTGCCACCGGCCGGGGGGATGAGACCCAGTACTTC	CATGRGDETQYF
once	TRBV6-1	19	TRBD2	TRBJ2-5	TGTGCCAGCAGTGAATTTCCCTCCGGACTAGCGGGGCCGGGGGAGACCCAGTACTTC	CASSEFPSGLAGPGETQYF
once	TRBV28	14	-	TRBJ2-3	TGTGCCAGCAGTTTCATCGGGGGGCAAGATACGCAGTATTTT	CASSFIGGQDTQYF
once	TRBV5-1	14	TRBD1	TRBJ1-1	TGCGCCAGCAGCGGACAGGGTCAAAACACTGAAGCTTTCTTT	CASSGQGQNTEAFF
-	TRBV2	13	-	TRBJ1-5	TGTGCCAGCAGTGACACAGGGTTTAAGCCCCAGCATTTT	CASSDTGFKPQHF
many	TRBV2	14	-	TRBJ1-1	TGTGCCAGCAGTGAAAGAGGGTTTGGCACTGAAGCTTTCTTT	CASSERGFGTEAFF
-	TRBV11-3	15	TRBD1	TRBJ2-1	TGTGCCAGCAGCTTAGGACAGGGGGGGGACAATGAGCAGTTCTTC	CASSLGQGGDNEQFF
-	TRBV27	13	TRBD1	TRBJ1-2	TGTGCCAGCAGTTGGGGACAGGCGGGGAGCTACACCTTC	CASSWGQAGSYTF
once	TRBV7-9	16	TRBD1	TRBJ2-3	TGTGCCAGCAGCCCCCGGACAGGCGTCCCCACAGATACGCAGTATTTT	CASSPRTGVPTDTQYF
few	TRBV7-2	15	TRBD1	TRBJ2-1	TGTGCCAGCAGCCTTATCGGGACAGCTTACAATGAGCAGTTCTTC	CASSLIGTAYNEQFF
-	TRBV2	16	-	TRBJ1-3	TGTGCCAGCAGAGCACTTAGGGGGGGGGCTGGAAACACCATATATTTT	CASRALRGGAGNTIYF
-	TRBV5-5	15	-	TRBJ2-7	TGTGCCAGCAGCTTAGAAGCTATGACAGGTCCCGAGCAGTACTTC	CASSLEAMTGPEQYF
once	TRBV27	19	TRBD2	TRBJ2-1	TGTGCCAGCAGAAAAGGGGCTAGCGGGGTCGGTGGGTCCTACAATGAGCAGTTCTTC	CASRKGASGVGGSYNEQFF
-	TRBV2	19	-	TRBJ1-6	TGTGCCAGCAGTGACCCCCCCGGCAGGGCTATTAAGCAACGATCACCCCTCCACTTT	CASSDPPGRAIKQRSPLHF
few	TRBV30	13	TRBD1	TRBJ1-1	TGTGCCTGGAGTAGGGGGCTGGACACTGAAGCTTTCTTT	CAWSRGLDTEAFF
-	TRBV18	16	-	TRBJ1-5	TGTGCCAGCTCACCAGGGACACCTGATAGCAATCAGCCCCAGCATTTT	CASSPGTPDSNQPQHF
-	TRBV19	15	TRBD1	TRBJ1-4	TGTGCCAGTACTCCCCGGGACAGGGGGCTTGAAAAACTGTTTTTT	CASTPRDRGLEKLFF
-	TRBV6-5	15	TRBD1	TRBJ1-5	TGTGCCAGCAGTCTTCAGACAGGGTGGGATCAGCCCCAGCATTTT	CASSLQTGWDQPQHF
-	TRBV5-6	16	-	TRBJ1-3	TGTGCCAGCAGCTTTCTCCCAGGGATCTCTGGAAACACCATATATTTT	CASSFLPGISGNTIYF
many	TRBV5-6	17	-	TRBJ1-6	TGTGCCAGCAGCTTGTTCAAAGAGCTGACCTATAATTCACCCCTCCACTTT	CASSLFKELTYNSPLHF
-	TRBV10-3	13	-	TRBJ2-7	TGTGCCATCAGGGATCTCCAGGGCTACGAGCAGTACTTC	CAIRDLQGYEQYF
once	TRBV5-1	15	TRBD1	TRBJ2-7	TGCGCCAGCAGCTTGTCGACAGGGGATAGCTACGAGCAGTACTTC	CASSLSTGDSYEQYF
-	TRBV5-4	14	TRBD1	TRBJ1-2	TGTGCCAGCAGCACCCGACAGGGGGGCTATGGCTACACCTTC	CASSTRQGGYGYTF
-	TRBV4-2	19	TRBD1	TRBJ1-5	TGTGCCAGCAGCCAAGGCACCGGGGGGACAGGGACTAGCAATCAGCCCCAGCATTTT	CASSQGTGGTGTSNQPQHF
-	TRBV28	15	-	TRBJ1-5	TGTGCCAGCAGTTGGTCGGGTTATAGCAATCAGCCCCAGCATTTT	CASSWSGYSNQPQHF
-	TRBV9	16	TRBD1	TRBJ1-1	TGTGCCAGCAGCCTTCGGCCGGGACAGGGGGTCACTGAAGCTTTCTTT	CASSLRPGQGVTEAFF
-	TRBV6-1	15	-	TRBJ1-2	TGTGCCAGCAGTGAAGGGGGGGGAATGGTCCATGGCTACACCTTC	CASSEGGGMVHGYTF
-	TRBV27	16	-	TRBJ1-3	TGTGCCAGCAGCCCTGCTACCACAGGGCGACCGGGCACCATATATTTT	CASSPATTGRPGTIYF
-	TRBV5-1	14	-	TRBJ1-2	TGCGCCAGCAGCTTACAGGGCGTAAGCTATGGCTACACCTTC	CASSLQGVSYGYTF
-	TRBV7-2	18	-	TRBJ2-1	TGTGCCAGCAGCCTACTCCCTTACAGGACGGGCTCCTACAATGAGCAGTTCTTC	CASSLLPYRTGSYNEQFF
-	TRBV18	15	-	TRBJ2-6	TGTGCCAGCTCACCGCAGGGTTCTGGGGCCAACGTCCTGACTTTC	CASSPQGSGANVLTF
-	TRBV18	15	TRBD2	TRBJ2-7	TGTGCCAGCTCACCACCGAGCGGGGGGGCTTACGAGCAGTACTTC	CASSPPSGGAYEQYF
once	TRBV28	15	-	TRBJ1-1	TGTGCCAGCAGTTTTTCGACAGACATGAACACTGAAGCTTTCTTT	CASSFSTDMNTEAFF
-	TRBV12-3/TRBV12-4	13	-	TRBJ1-5	TGTGCCAGCCAGGCCGGGGGATATCAGCCCCAGCATTTT	CASQAGGYQPQHF